Following are 16 T cell receptor beta chains from one sample sequenced in a study of cytomegalovirus exposure and HLA in healthy donors. Sequencing used immunoSEQ multiplex PCR; TCRdb keeps in-frame clones, though not all of them. The sample lists approximately 150,000 clones, under 95% seen once, with around 3% in the top ten. Material for sequencing was PBMCs. The receptors shown here come from a woman under 30 in good health and CMV-seropositive.

The V and J genes are TRBV15 and TRBJ2-2; 11 nucleotides align to TRBD2. The CDR3 runs to 16 residues. The V gene's germline CDR1 is LNHNV and CDR2 YYDKDF (reference sequence). V dropped 3 bases and J dropped 8; count of bases not matched to a gene: 8. As DNA, the CDR3 is TGTGCCACCAGCAGGACCCTAGCGGGAGGTACGGGGGAGCTGTTTTTT. It codes for CATSRTLAGGTGELFF.

The rearrangement uses TRBV4-1 and TRBJ2-3; 9 bases fit TRBD2. Per germline, CDR1 MGHRA and CDR2 YSYEKL. The V and J ends lost 1 base and 3 bases, in that order; junction bases with no gene match: 17. The CDR3 is 20 residues long. The CDR3, as DNA: TGCGCCAGCAGCCAAGGGGACATGTCAGTAGCGGGAGCGGATACAGATACGCAGTATTTT. It yields the protein CASSQGDMSVAGADTDTQYF.

This chain uses TRBV4-2 with TRBJ2-3; D unresolved. Germline CDR1 is LGHNA and CDR2 is YNFKEQ. The CDR3 length is 14 residues. V gave up 4 bases and J gave up 0 bases, with 8 bases separating them. The CDR3 loop is CASSPELSTDTQYF. CDR3 DNA sequence: TGTGCCAGCAGCCCAGAACTGAGCACAGATACGCAGTATTTT.

The chain combines TRBV5-1 with TRBJ2-3, with TRBD2 as a possible D gene (5 bases). The V end lost 0 bases, the J end lost 4 bases, and 12 bases lay between the germline ends. Germline V gene lookup returns CDR1 SGHRS and CDR2 YFSETQ. This CDR3 is 15 amino acids long. CDR3 sequence (DNA): TGCGCCAGCAGCTTGGGGGAGTCTAGCCCAGATACGCAGTATTTT. It is translated as CASSLGESSPDTQYF.

J is TRBJ1-1 and V is TRBV11-2; weak D call: TRBD1 (5 bases). The V gene lost 3 bases and the J gene lost 8 bases, with 13 bases spanning the gap. The CDR3 covers 13 residues. CDR1 SGHAT and CDR2 FQNNGV come from the germline V gene. The DNA of the CDR3 is TGTGCCAGCAGCTTTAACGGGGGAACCGAAGCTTTCTTT. Encoded protein: CASSFNGGTEAFF.

V usage is TRBV11-3 and J usage is TRBJ2-2; 9 bases align to TRBD1. The CDR3 totals 17 residues. J was trimmed by 3 bases and V by 2 bases; bases with no gene match: 7. Germline V gives CDR1 SGHNT, CDR2 YENEEA. CDR3: CASSLTPGQGYTGELFF. The CDR3 DNA reads TGTGCCAGCAGCTTAACGCCGGGACAGGGATACACCGGGGAGCTGTTTTTT.

The chain uses TRBV7-2 and TRBJ2-3; maybe TRBD2 (5 bases). The V gene's germline CDR1 is SGHTA and CDR2 FQGNSA. There are 14 residues in the CDR3. V dropped 4 bases and J dropped 2 bases, with 10 bases sitting between them. This CDR3 reads CASSSVGNTDTQYF. The CDR3 DNA reads TGTGCCAGCAGCTCGGTCGGGAACACAGATACGCAGTATTTT.

This clone was seen a single time. The chain joins TRBV5-1 to TRBJ2-2; no firm D call. Germline V CDR1 and CDR2: SGHRS, YFSETQ. The V end was cut by 3 bases, the J end by 7 bases, with 10 bases between. The CDR3 covers 13 residues. The CDR3 sequence is CASSWSSYGELFF. Here the CDR3 DNA reads TGCGCCAGCAGCTGGAGTTCGTACGGGGAGCTGTTTTTT.

The chain carries TRBV28 and TRBJ2-7; D might be TRBD1 (5 bases). The CDR3 length is 14 residues. Germline V CDR1 and CDR2: MDHEN, SYDVKM. V was trimmed by 5 bases and J by 1 base, leaving 12 bases between them. This CDR3 reads CASSLGVDSYEQYF. CDR3 DNA: TGTGCCAGCAGTCTAGGGGTCGATTCCTACGAGCAGTACTTC.

The chain links TRBV2 to TRBJ2-7; D is possibly TRBD1 (7 bases). The germline V gene encodes CDR1 SNHLY and CDR2 FYNNEI. CDR3 length: 14 amino acids. V lost 1 base, J lost 3 bases, and 10 bases lay in between. The CDR3 sequence: CASSEDQGGYEQYF. DNA for the CDR3: TGTGCCAGCAGTGAAGATCAGGGGGGCTACGAGCAGTACTTC.

The rearrangement links TRBV6-1 to TRBJ2-3; 7 positions match TRBD2. This CDR3 contains 14 residues. Germline V lookup: CDR1 MNHNS, CDR2 SASEGT. The J segment lost 2 bases and the V segment lost 11 bases, leaving 10 bases of the junction unmatched. The CDR3 coding sequence is TGTGCCGGATCACTAGCGTCCTTCACAGATACGCAGTATTTT. Translated: CAGSLASFTDTQYF.

The genes are TRBV5-8 and TRBJ2-6; the match to TRBD1 covers 8 bases. Germline V CDR1 and CDR2: SGHTS, YDEGEE. Losses at the gene ends were 2 bases for V and 0 bases for J; bases not matched to a gene: 10. CDR3 length: 19 residues. The CDR3 sequence is CASSFPPTGVISGANVLTF. The DNA of the CDR3 is TGTGCCAGCAGCTTCCCGCCGACAGGGGTAATCTCTGGGGCCAACGTCCTGACTTTC. Full variable domain (rest looked up from reference TRBV5-8 and TRBJ2-6): EAGVTQSPTHLIKTRGQQATLRCSPISGHTSVYWYQQALGLGLQFLLWYDEGEERNRGNFPPRFSGRQFPNYSSELNVNALELEDSALYLCASSFPPTGVISGANVLTFGAGSRLTVL.

CDR3 nucleotide sequence: TGCGCCAGCAGCTCCGGACAGGCAATAGGGGCCTATGGCTACACCTTC. Residues: CASSSGQAIGAYGYTF. The rearrangement links TRBV5-1 to TRBJ1-2; 7 bases line up with TRBD1. This CDR3 has 16 amino acids. Germline V gene sequence: CDR1 SGHRS, CDR2 YFSETQ. The trim removed 3 bases at V and 4 bases at J, leaving 12 bases unmatched.

The chain employs TRBV2 and TRBJ1-1; possible D gene TRBD1, 6 bases. This CDR3 is 18 amino acids long. V was shortened by 5 bases and J by 0 bases, with 22 bases between the two germline ends. Germline V gene lookup returns CDR1 SNHLY and CDR2 FYNNEI. The DNA of the CDR3 is TGTGCCAGCAGTCCCGATCTAACCGGCAGGGGAATGAACACTGAAGCTTTCTTT. It yields the protein CASSPDLTGRGMNTEAFF.

This chain uses TRBV10-1 with TRBJ2-1, with a possible D match to TRBD2 (6 bases). The CDR3 totals 16 residues. The germline CDR1 and CDR2 sequences are WNHNN and SYGVQD (reference sequence). Trimming left V 6 bases short and J 0 bases short, with 15 bases between. CDR3 nucleotides: TGCGCCAGCAGAACTCCGGGACTTCGCTCCTACAATGAGCAGTTCTTC. Translated, it gives CASRTPGLRSYNEQFF.

This clone has only one observation. The V gene is TRBV4-1, the J gene TRBJ1-1; 8 nucleotides agree with TRBD1. V shed 3 bases and J 5 bases; nucleotides not matched to a gene: 17. Germline values: CDR1 MGHRA, CDR2 YSYEKL. This CDR3 has 18 amino acids. CDR3 loop: CASSQNSWTGLSRTEAFF. DNA of the CDR3: TGCGCCAGCAGCCAGAATTCCTGGACAGGGCTTAGCCGGACTGAAGCTTTCTTT.